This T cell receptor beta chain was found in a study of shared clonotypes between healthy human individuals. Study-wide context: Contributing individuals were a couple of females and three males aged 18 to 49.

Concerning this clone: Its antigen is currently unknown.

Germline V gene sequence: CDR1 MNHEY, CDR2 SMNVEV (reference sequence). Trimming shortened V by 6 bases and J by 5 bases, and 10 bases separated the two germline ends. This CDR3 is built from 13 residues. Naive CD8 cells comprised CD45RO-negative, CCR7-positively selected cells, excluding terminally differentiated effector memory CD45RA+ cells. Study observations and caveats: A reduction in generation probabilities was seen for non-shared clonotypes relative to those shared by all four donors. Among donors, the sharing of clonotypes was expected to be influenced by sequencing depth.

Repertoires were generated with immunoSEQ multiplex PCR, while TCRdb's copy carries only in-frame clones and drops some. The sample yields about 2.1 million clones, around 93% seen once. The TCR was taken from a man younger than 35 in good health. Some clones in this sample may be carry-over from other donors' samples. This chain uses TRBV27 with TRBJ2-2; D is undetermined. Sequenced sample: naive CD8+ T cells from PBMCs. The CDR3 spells CASSHRPTGELFF. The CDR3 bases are TGTGCCAGCAGCCACCGGCCTACCGGGGAGCTGTTTTTT.